The 6 T cell receptor beta chains listed next were all sequenced from one sample in a study of identical twins. TCRdb used MiXCR to reprocess the 5' RACE reads, holding one entry per CDR3 protein. The sample holds 350,000 to 400,000 distinct CDR3 sequences, approximately 10% seen once. Specimen: naive T cells sorted from blood. Receptors were obtained from a woman between 45 and 65 years old in good health.

Only a few counts were recorded for this clonotype. The chain uses TRBV29-1 and TRBJ1-2, with D hard to call. This CDR3 comprises 13 residues. Germline V gene sequence: CDR1 SQVTM, CDR2 ANQGSEA. V lost 5 bases, J lost 8 bases, and 18 bases lay in between. CDR3 nucleotide sequence: TGCAGCGTTCGGTGGTATCCGGGTGAGGGCTACACCTTC. Its translation is CSVRWYPGEGYTF.

This clonotype turned up a few times. The chain combines TRBV12-3 or TRBV12-4 with TRBJ2-2; no firm D call. CDR3 size: 13 residues. V lost 4 bases to trimming and J lost 6 bases, with 9 bases between them. The CDR3, as DNA: TGTGCCAGCAGTTCCCTATTAGCCGGGGAGCTGTTTTTT. This codes for CASSSLLAGELFF.

On this clonotype itself: The junction shows a germline mismatch at one end, possibly a read error. The V call is TRBV11-3, the J call TRBJ2-7, with D perhaps matching TRBD2 (5 bases). This CDR3 comprises 12 residues. Germline assignment: CDR1 SGHNT and CDR2 YENEEA. CDR3 DNA sequence: TGTGCCAGCAGCCCAGGCCCGGGGAACCCCAGCTTC. Protein product: CASSPGPGNPSF.

The rearrangement joins TRBV5-1 to TRBJ2-2; D unresolved. The CDR3 has 14 amino acids. Germline lookup yields CDR1 SGHRS and CDR2 YFSETQ. V was pared by 4 bases and J by 2 bases, with 9 bases between. CDR3 coding DNA: TGCGCCAGCAGCGTCCTCAGCAACACCGGGGAGCTGTTTTTT. Translating gives CASSVLSNTGELFF.

The rearrangement links TRBV20-1 to TRBJ1-2; D uncertain. CDR1 and CDR2 from the germline V gene are DFQATT and SNEGSKA (reference sequence). This CDR3 has 14 amino acids. The V gene lost 0 bases and the J gene lost 7 bases, with 15 bases spanning the gap. This chain's CDR3 is CSARDLNSLIGYTF. The CDR3 nucleotides read TGCAGTGCTAGAGATCTTAATAGTTTGATTGGCTACACCTTC.

This clonotype was picked up many times. The V gene is TRBV3-1, the J gene TRBJ2-5; a weak D match, TRBD2 (5 bases). Germline CDR1 LGHDT, CDR2 YNNKEL (reference sequence). The CDR3 contains 15 residues. Trimming took 0 bases from V and 2 from J, leaving 10 bases between them. The DNA for the CDR3 is TGTGCCAGCAGCCAAGATGTAACTAGACAAGAGACCCAGTACTTC. This encodes CASSQDVTRQETQYF.